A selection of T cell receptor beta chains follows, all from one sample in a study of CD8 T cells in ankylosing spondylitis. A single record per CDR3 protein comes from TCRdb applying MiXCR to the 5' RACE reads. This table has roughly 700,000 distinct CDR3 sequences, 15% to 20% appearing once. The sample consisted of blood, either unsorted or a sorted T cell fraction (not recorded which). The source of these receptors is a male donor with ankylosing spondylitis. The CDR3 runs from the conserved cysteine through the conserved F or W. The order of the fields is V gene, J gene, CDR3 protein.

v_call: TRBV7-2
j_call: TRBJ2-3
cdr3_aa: CASSREVTDTQYF

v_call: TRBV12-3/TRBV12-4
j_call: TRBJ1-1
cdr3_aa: CASSSTTEAFF

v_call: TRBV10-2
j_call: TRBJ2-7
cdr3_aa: CASRTQRSSYEQYF

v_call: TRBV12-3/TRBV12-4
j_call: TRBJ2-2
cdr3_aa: CASSPSTSGSPAGELFF

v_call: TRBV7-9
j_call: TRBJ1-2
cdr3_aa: CASSRDSGYTF

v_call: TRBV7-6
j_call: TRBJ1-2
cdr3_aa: CASSPGRGGTNYGYTF

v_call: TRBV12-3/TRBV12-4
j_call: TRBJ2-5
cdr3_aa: CASSPPGGTPGQETQYF

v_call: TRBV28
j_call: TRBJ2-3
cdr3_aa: CASSSTGADTQYF

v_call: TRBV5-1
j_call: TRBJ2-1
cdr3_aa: CASSSQREISYNEQFF

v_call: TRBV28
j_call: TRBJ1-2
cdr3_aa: CASSSSPSNYGYTF

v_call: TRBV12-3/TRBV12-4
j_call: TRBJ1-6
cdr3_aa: CASSFGGGVSQLHF

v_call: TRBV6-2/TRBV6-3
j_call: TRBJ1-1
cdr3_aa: CASSRLRSKAFF

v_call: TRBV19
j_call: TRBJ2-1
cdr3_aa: CASSMSRTYNEQFF

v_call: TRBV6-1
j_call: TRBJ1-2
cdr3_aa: CASSQTGGWAYGYTF

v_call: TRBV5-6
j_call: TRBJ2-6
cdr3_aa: CASSRDRVFGANVLTF

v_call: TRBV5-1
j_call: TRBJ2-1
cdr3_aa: CASSATSGTIHEQFF

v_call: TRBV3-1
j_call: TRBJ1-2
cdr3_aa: CASSRRGSVYGYTF

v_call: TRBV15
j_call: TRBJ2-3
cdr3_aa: CATSREGGGGADTQYF

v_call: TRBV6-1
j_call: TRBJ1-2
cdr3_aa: CASRLTSYGYTF

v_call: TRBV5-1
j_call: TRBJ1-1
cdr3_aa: CASSPQGTVNTEAFF

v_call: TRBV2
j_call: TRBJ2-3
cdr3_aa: CASSGQVAGDTQYF

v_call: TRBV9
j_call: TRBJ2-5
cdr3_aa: CASSVAGGTQYF

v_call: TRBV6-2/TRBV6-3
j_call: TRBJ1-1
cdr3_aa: CASRQGGGTEAFF

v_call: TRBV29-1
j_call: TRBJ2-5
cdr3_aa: CSVERGQGLGETQYF

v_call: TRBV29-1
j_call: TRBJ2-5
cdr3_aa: CSVEGTRAGDGETQYF

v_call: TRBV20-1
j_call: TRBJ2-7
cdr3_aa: CSAVASGPVREQYF

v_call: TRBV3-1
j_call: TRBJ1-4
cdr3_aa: CASSPWVGGNEKLFF

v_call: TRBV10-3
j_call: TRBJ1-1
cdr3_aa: CAISRQGKEVEAFF

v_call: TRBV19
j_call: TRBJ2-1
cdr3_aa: CAVGPGNEQFF

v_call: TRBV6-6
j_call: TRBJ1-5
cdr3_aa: CASTTQENQPQHF

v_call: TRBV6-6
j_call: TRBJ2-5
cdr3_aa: CASSWTGQETQYF

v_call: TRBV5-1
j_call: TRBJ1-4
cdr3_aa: CASSPPGQGGEKLFF

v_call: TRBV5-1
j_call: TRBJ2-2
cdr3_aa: CASSFGTGATELFF

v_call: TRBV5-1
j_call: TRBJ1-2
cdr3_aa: CASRTDQGSYGYTF

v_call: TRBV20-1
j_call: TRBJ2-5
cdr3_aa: CSATGPGLQETQYF

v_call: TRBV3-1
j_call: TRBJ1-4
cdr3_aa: CASSQMAAEKLFF

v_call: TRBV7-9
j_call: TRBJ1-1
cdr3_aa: CASSLTGRAEDTEAFF

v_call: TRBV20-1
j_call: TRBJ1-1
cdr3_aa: CSAETGVRDTEAFF

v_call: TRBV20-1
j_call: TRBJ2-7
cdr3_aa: CSAHRDDDEQYF

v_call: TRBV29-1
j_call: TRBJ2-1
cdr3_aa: CSVTSTRILNEQFF

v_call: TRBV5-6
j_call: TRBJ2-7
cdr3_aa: CASSYRQSYEQYF

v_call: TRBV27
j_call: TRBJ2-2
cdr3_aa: CASSSSGPTNTGELFF

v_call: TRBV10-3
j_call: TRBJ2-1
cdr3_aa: CAITRRAWDEQFF

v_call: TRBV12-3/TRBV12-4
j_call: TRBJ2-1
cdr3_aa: CASSSDYNNEQFF

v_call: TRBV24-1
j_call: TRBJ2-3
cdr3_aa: CATAGAGGSSTDTQYF

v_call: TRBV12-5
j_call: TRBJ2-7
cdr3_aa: CASGFDSYEQYF

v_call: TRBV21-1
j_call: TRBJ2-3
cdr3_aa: CASSKTSCGTDTQYF

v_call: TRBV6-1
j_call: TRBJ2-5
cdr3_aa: CASSEALASGSPNQETQYF

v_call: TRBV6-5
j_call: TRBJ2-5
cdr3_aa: CASSYGLAGGWETQYF

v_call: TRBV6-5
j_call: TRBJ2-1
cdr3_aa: CASSVLAGVANEQFF

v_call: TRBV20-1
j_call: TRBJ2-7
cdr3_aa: CSARDPGGGGSMDPYEQYF

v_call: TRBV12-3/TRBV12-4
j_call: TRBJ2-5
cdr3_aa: CASSLATPETQYF

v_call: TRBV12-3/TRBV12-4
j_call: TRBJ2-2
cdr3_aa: CASNRARDTGELFF

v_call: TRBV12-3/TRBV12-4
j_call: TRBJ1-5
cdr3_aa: CASQGGGHNQPQHF